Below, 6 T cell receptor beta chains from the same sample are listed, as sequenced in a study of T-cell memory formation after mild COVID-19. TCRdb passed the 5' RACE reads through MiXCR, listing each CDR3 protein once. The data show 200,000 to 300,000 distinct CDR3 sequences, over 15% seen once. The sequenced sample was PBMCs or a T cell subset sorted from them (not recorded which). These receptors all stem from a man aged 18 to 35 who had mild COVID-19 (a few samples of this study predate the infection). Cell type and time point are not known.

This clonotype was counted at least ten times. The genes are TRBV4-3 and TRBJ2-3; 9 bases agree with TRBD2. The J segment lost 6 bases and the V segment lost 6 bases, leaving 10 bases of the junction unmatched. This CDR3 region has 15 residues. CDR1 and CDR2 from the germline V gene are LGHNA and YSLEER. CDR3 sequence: CASSQSRLAGDTQYF. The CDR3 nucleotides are TGCGCCAGCAGTCAATCCAGGCTAGCGGGGGATACGCAGTATTTT.

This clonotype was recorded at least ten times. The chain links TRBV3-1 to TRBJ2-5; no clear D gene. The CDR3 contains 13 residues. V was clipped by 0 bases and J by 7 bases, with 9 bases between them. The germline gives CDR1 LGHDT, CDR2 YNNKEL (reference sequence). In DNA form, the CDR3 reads TGTGCCAGCAGCCAAGATCGGAGAGCGACCCAGTACTTC. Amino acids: CASSQDRRATQYF.

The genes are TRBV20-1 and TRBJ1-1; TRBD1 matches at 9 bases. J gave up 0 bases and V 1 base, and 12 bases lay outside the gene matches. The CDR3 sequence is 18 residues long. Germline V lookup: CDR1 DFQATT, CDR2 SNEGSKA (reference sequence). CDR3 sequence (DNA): TGCAGTGCTAGAGGGTTAACAGGGGGCTGGCGGATGAACACTGAAGCTTTCTTT. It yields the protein CSARGLTGGWRMNTEAFF.

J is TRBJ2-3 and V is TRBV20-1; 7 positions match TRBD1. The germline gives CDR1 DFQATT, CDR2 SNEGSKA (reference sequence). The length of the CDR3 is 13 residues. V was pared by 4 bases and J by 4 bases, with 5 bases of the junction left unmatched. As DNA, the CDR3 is TGCAGTGCTACCCGACAGGGATCAGATACGCAGTATTTT. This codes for CSATRQGSDTQYF.

CDR3 DNA: TGTGCCAGCAGCTTATTAAGCGGGGGGTATACAGATACGCAGTATTTT. Translation: CASSLLSGGYTDTQYF. This sequence joins TRBV7-6 and TRBJ2-3, with 9 positions matching TRBD2. The CDR3 loop spans 16 amino acids. V shed 2 bases and J 3 bases; nucleotides not matched to a gene: 6. Germline CDR1 SGHVS, CDR2 FNYEAQ.

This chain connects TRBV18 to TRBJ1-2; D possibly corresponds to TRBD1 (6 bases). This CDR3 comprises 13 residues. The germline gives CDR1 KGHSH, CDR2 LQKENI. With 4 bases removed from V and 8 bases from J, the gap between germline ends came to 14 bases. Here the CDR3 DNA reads TGTGCCAGCTCACAGGGACAAGATCAGGGCTACACCTTC. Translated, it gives CASSQGQDQGYTF.